The 12 T cell receptor beta chains reported below all come from one sample, sequenced in a study of PD-1 blockade in mismatch repair-deficient tumors. Produced via immunoSEQ multiplex PCR; TCRdb's table is partial and in-frame only. The top ten clones hold 13% of a sample with around 120,000 clones, about 88% of them seen once. This specimen was peripheral blood, taken 44 weeks after starting pembrolizumab. The receptors come from an adult with mismatch repair-deficient cancer.

The V gene is TRBV30, the J gene TRBJ2-1; 13 bases fit TRBD2. The CDR3 loop spans 15 amino acids. V trimming: 4 bases; J trimming: 3 bases; junction bases outside the gene matches: 3. CDR1 and CDR2 from the germline V gene are GTSNPN and SVGIG (reference sequence). Written as DNA, the CDR3 is TGTGCCTGGAAACTAGCGGGAGGGTTCTACAATGAGCAGTTCTTC. As protein: CAWKLAGGFYNEQFF.

This rearrangement joins TRBV19 to TRBJ2-3; 8 bases map to TRBD1. Germline V CDR1 and CDR2: LNHDA, SQIVND (reference sequence). V was clipped by 7 bases and J by 4 bases; unmatched bases: 13. The CDR3 is made up of 16 amino acids. CDR3 sequence (DNA): TGTGCCAGTAACCCCGCAACAGGGGGTGAACCAGATACGCAGTATTTT. It translates to CASNPATGGEPDTQYF.

The chain is built from TRBV5-1 and TRBJ2-1; 9 bases match TRBD2. The trim removed 1 base at V and 7 bases at J, leaving 9 bases unmatched. The germline V gene has CDR1 SGHRS and CDR2 YFSETQ. This CDR3 is 16 amino acids long. DNA of the CDR3: TGCGCCAGCAGCTTGACCCATAGCGGGAGTGATAATGAGCAGTTCTTC. This gives the protein CASSLTHSGSDNEQFF.

This rearrangement joins TRBV5-5 to TRBJ1-5; no clear D. V was shortened by 6 bases and J by 0 bases, with 10 bases between the two germline ends. The CDR3 has 14 amino acids. Germline CDR1 SGHKS, CDR2 YYEKEE (reference sequence). CDR3 region: CASKRIYSNQPQHF. DNA of the CDR3: TGTGCCAGCAAGAGGATCTATAGCAATCAGCCCCAGCATTTT.

The V call is TRBV5-6, the J call TRBJ2-6, with no clear D. Germline CDR1 and CDR2: SGHDT and YYEEEE. The V end lost 2 bases, the J end lost 4 bases, and 7 bases lay between the germline ends. The CDR3 is 14 residues long. The CDR3 loop reads CASSFGFGANVLTF. The CDR3 nucleotides read TGTGCCAGCAGCTTCGGGTTCGGGGCCAACGTCCTGACTTTC.

The J gene is TRBJ2-3, the V gene TRBV7-9; no firm D call. V was shortened by 10 bases and J by 1 base, with 9 bases between the two germline ends. CDR1 is SEHNR and CDR2 is FQNEAQ in the germline V gene (reference sequence). This CDR3 spans 12 amino acids. CDR3: CATKVGTDTQYF. CDR3 coding DNA: TGTGCCACCAAGGTTGGCACAGATACGCAGTATTTT.

The CDR3 sequence is CASSLSGAGPAYEQYF. The CDR3, as DNA: TGTGCCAGCAGCCTCTCGGGAGCGGGACCTGCCTACGAGCAGTACTTC. V and J are TRBV7-2 and TRBJ2-7, with 7 bases aligning to TRBD2. Losses at the gene ends were 5 bases for V and 2 bases for J; bases not matched to a gene: 12. Germline CDR1 reads SGHTA; CDR2 reads FQGNSA. The CDR3 runs 16 residues.

This clone has only a few counts. The CDR3 nucleotides are TGTGCCCTGGAGGCAGGGCCTTACGAGCAGTACTTC. Its translation: CALEAGPYEQYF. V and J are TRBV2 and TRBJ2-7; D is tentatively TRBD1 or TRBD2 (5 bases each). CDR1 and CDR2 (germline): SNHLY, FYNNEI. The CDR3 totals 12 residues. The ends were cut back, 11 bases at V and 4 bases at J, with 15 bases in the middle.

The chain has TRBV10-3 and TRBJ2-7; D uncertain. CDR1 is ENHRY and CDR2 is SYGVKD in the germline V gene. The CDR3 extends over 14 amino acids. V was trimmed by 7 bases and J by 3 bases, leaving 16 bases between them. Written as DNA, the CDR3 is TGTGCCATCAACGCGGATCCGACTGACTACGAGCAGTACTTC. Translated, it gives CAINADPTDYEQYF.

The genes are TRBV7-8 and TRBJ1-2, with a possible D match to TRBD1 (5 bases). V was trimmed by 2 bases and J by 4 bases, leaving 11 bases between them. There are 14 residues in the CDR3. The germline V gene encodes CDR1 SGHVS and CDR2 FQNEAQ. The DNA for the CDR3 is TGTGCCAGCAGCTTATCCCAGACAGTCTATGGCTACACCTTC. It encodes CASSLSQTVYGYTF.

V is TRBV9 and J is TRBJ2-6, with 7 bases that match TRBD1. Germline CDR1 reads SGDLS; CDR2 reads YYNGEE. Trimming at V came to 3 bases and at J to 0 bases, leaving 0 bases not matched to a gene. The CDR3 covers 15 residues. CDR3 sequence: CASSGQGSGANVLTF. The CDR3 nucleotides read TGTGCCAGCAGCGGACAGGGCTCTGGGGCCAACGTCCTGACTTTC.

CDR3 in amino acids: CASSYSYGRADTQYF. In DNA, the CDR3 is TGTGCCAGCAGTTACTCTTACGGGAGGGCAGATACGCAGTATTTT. The V gene is TRBV6-6, the J gene TRBJ2-3; 8 bases align to TRBD2. Unmatched junction bases numbered 3, after V lost 0 bases and J lost 4 bases. This CDR3 is built from 15 residues. The germline gives CDR1 MNHNY, CDR2 SVGAGI (reference sequence).